The 5 T cell receptor beta chains in this list originate from one sample, sequenced in a study of T cells in Graves' hyperthyroidism and ophthalmopathy. The source material, RNA transcripts, was used to amplify TCR beta CDR3 regions. During a first-round RT-PCR of the TCR CDR3, the HTBI primer set was used. TCRdb re-derived calls from the multiplex PCR reads in MiXCR, one entry per CDR3 protein. The sample records more than 50,000 distinct CDR3 sequences, roughly 52% being singletons. The source material was blood. The receptors shown here come from a woman in her 30s with Graves' ophthalmopathy.

This clonotype was detected ten times or more. The gene calls are TRBV6-1 and TRBJ2-2; D call uncertain. Per the germline V gene, CDR1 is MNHNS and CDR2 is SASEGT. V dropped 2 bases and J dropped 3 bases, with 4 bases sitting between them. CDR3 length: 13 residues. CDR3 sequence reads: CASSERDTGELFF. CDR3 nucleotide sequence: TGTGCCAGCAGTGAAAGGGACACCGGGGAGCTGTTTTTT.

By share of the sample, this clonotype is medium-sized (0.01 to 0.1%). V and J are TRBV10-3 and TRBJ2-5, with D hard to call. The CDR3 runs to 11 residues. The germline gives CDR1 ENHRY, CDR2 SYGVKD. The V gene lost 2 bases and the J gene lost 4 bases, with 2 bases spanning the gap. The CDR3 sequence: CAISEVETQYF. The CDR3 bases are TGTGCCATCAGTGAGGTAGAGACCCAGTACTTC.

The chain employs TRBV7-2 and TRBJ2-7; TRBD2 might be the D (6 bases). V lost 6 bases, J lost 2 bases, and 14 bases lay in between. This CDR3 has 14 residues. Germline V gives CDR1 SGHTA, CDR2 FQGNSA. CDR3 in amino acids: CASRRTGGTYEQYF. The DNA for the CDR3 is TGTGCCAGCAGACGGACCGGGGGAACCTACGAGCAGTACTTC.

The chain carries TRBV2 and TRBJ1-3; D remains unclear. CDR1 and CDR2 from the germline V gene are SNHLY and FYNNEI. V was shortened by 1 base and J by 4 bases, with 8 bases between the two germline ends. The CDR3 consists of 14 residues. The CDR3 nucleotides read TGTGCCAGCAGTGAAGGAGTCCACGGAAACACCATATATTTT. This codes for CASSEGVHGNTIYF. The complete variable domain, with remaining parts taken from reference TRBV2 and TRBJ1-3, reads EPEVTQTPSHQVTQMGQEVILRCVPISNHLYFYWYRQILGQKVEFLVSFYNNEISEKSEIFDDQFSVERPDGSNFTLKIRSTKLEDSAMYFCASSEGVHGNTIYFGEGSWLTVV.

This chain joins TRBV3-1 and TRBJ2-1; D gene unclear. The germline gives CDR1 LGHDT, CDR2 YNNKEL (reference sequence). The CDR3 totals 18 residues. With 1 base removed from V and 0 bases from J, the gap between germline ends came to 16 bases. The CDR3: CASSQVLARVSSYNEQFF. CDR3 DNA: TGTGCCAGCAGCCAAGTACTCGCTAGGGTTAGCTCCTACAATGAGCAGTTCTTC.